This entry lists 15 T cell receptor beta chains sequenced from one sample in a study of shared clonotypes between healthy human individuals (dated by TCRdb to between 2020 and 2021). Receptor libraries were prepared by the immunoSEQ multiplex PCR assay. TCRdb limited this immuneACCESS table to in-frame rearrangements with V and J called. A share of clones is missing; checked studies link under half to unresolved V genes, and the rest is unexplained. Across this sample there are around 1,100,000 clones, with approximately 77% seen only once. 0.89% of the sample is taken by the ten largest. The sample comprised memory CD4+ T cells from PBMCs. The cell subset or site label on this specimen signifies: CD45RA-negative fraction. The source is a man younger than 30 in good health. Some clones in this sample may be carry-over from other donors' samples.

V is TRBV30 and J is TRBJ2-7, with 9 bases aligning to TRBD1. Germline values: CDR1 GTSNPN, CDR2 SVGIG (reference sequence). The CDR3 runs 13 residues. With V trimmed by 1 base and J by 9 bases, 7 bases remained unmatched. The CDR3 region is CAWSEGGTGRQYF. The CDR3, as DNA: TGTGCCTGGAGTGAGGGGGGGACAGGGAGGCAGTACTTC.

In this sample, this clone turned up a few times. The chain links TRBV19 to TRBJ1-2, with a weak D call TRBD1 (5 bases). Germline V gene data show CDR1 as LNHDA and CDR2 as SQIVND (reference sequence). The CDR3 consists of 17 residues. The germline V and J ends were trimmed by 0 bases and 3 bases, with 17 bases remaining between them. CDR3 DNA sequence: TGTGCCAGTAGTATAGATCTATTGGGCAGGGCGGACTATGGCTACACCTTC. This encodes CASSIDLLGRADYGYTF. Combining the CDR3 with reference TRBV19 and TRBJ1-2 gives the whole variable domain DGGITQSPKYLFRKEGQNVTLSCEQNLNHDAMYWYRQDPGQGLRLIYYSQIVNDFQKGDIAEGYSVSREKKESFPLTVTSAQKNPTAFYLCASSIDLLGRADYGYTFGSGTRLTVV.

This clone was observed a handful of times. V usage is TRBV30 and J usage is TRBJ2-7, with 9 bases that match TRBD1. This CDR3 contains 14 residues. J lost 3 bases, V lost 3 bases, and 6 bases had no gene match. Germline-derived CDR1 and CDR2 are GTSNPN and SVGIG (reference sequence). The CDR3 sequence is CAWRRGTGYYEQYF. The CDR3 DNA is TGTGCCTGGAGGAGGGGGACAGGGTACTACGAGCAGTACTTC.

In regard to this clone: Given a far larger clone just one base away, this is likely a sequencing read error. This sample includes further DNA sequences coding for the same CDR3. The chain combines TRBV5-4 with TRBJ1-2; D remains ambiguous. The ends were cut back, 0 bases at V and 5 bases at J, with 5 bases in the middle. The CDR3 is made up of 12 amino acids. Germline lookup yields CDR1 SGHNT and CDR2 YYREEE (reference sequence). The CDR3 protein is CASSLETYGYTF. CDR3 sequence (DNA): TGTGCCAGCAGCTTGGAAACGTATGGCTACACCTTC.

The chain couples TRBV6-5 to TRBJ2-5; 7 positions agree with TRBD2. V shed 2 bases and J 5 bases; nucleotides not matched to a gene: 8. The CDR3 sequence is 15 residues long. CDR1 and CDR2 (germline): MNHEY, SVGAGI. The CDR3 bases are TGTGCCAGCAGTTACCGGAGCGGGACTGGGGAGACCCAGTACTTC. As protein: CASSYRSGTGETQYF.

The J gene is TRBJ2-1, the V gene TRBV4-1, with 7 bases aligning to TRBD1. The J segment lost 8 bases and the V segment lost 4 bases, leaving 11 bases of the junction unmatched. The germline gives CDR1 MGHRA, CDR2 YSYEKL. There are 15 residues in the CDR3. CDR3 coding DNA: TGCGCCAGCAGCCCAGGGCTACAGGGGCGAGATGAGCAGTTCTTC. This sequence encodes CASSPGLQGRDEQFF.

The chain uses TRBV27 and TRBJ2-7; 9 positions match TRBD1. Trimming removed 5 bases from V and 4 bases from J; junction bases left unmatched: 12. There are 16 residues in the CDR3. CDR1 and CDR2 (germline): MNHEY, SMNVEV (reference sequence). CDR3 nucleotides: TGTGCCAGCAGTCCGAGACCCGGACAGGGGAGGTACGAGCAGTACTTC. Translating gives CASSPRPGQGRYEQYF.

The V call is TRBV11-2, the J call TRBJ2-7; TRBD1 agrees at 8 bases. This CDR3 region has 13 residues. CDR1 and CDR2 from the germline V gene are SGHAT and FQNNGV. The junction had 2 bases not matched to a gene; V was cut back by 1 base and J by 6 bases. The CDR3 DNA reads TGTGCCAGCAGCTTAGGGACAGGGCGCGAGCAGTACTTC. The encoded protein is CASSLGTGREQYF.

This clone has a handful of counts. This chain uses TRBV5-1 with TRBJ2-1; 11 nucleotides align to TRBD1. V shed 2 bases and J 1 base; nucleotides not matched to a gene: 5. The CDR3 has 17 residues. In germline, CDR1 is SGHRS, CDR2 YFSETQ. For the CDR3, the DNA is TGCGCCAGCAGCTTTCCCGGGACAGGGGGTTCCTACAATGAGCAGTTCTTC. It translates to CASSFPGTGGSYNEQFF.

On this clone itself: This sequence may be a read error, since a much larger clone differs from it by one base. The identical CDR3 is also encoded by other nucleotide sequences in the sample. This chain uses TRBV29-1 with TRBJ2-4, with TRBD1 matching over 8 bases. Per the germline V gene, CDR1 is SQVTM and CDR2 is ANQGSEA. The CDR3 sequence is 12 residues long. The V segment lost 3 bases and the J segment 9 bases; nucleotides outside the gene matches: 4. For the CDR3, the DNA is TGCAGCGTTGACAGGGGGCTTGGCATTCAGTACTTC. Encoded protein: CSVDRGLGIQYF.

The V gene is TRBV28, the J gene TRBJ1-4, with D possibly matching TRBD1 (6 bases). This CDR3 has 15 residues. V gave up 6 bases and J gave up 7 bases, with 18 bases separating them. From germline, CDR1 is MDHEN and CDR2 SYDVKM. The CDR3 sequence is CASSPSGGRIEKLFF. Here the CDR3 DNA reads TGTGCCAGCAGCCCCTCCGGGGGGCGTATTGAAAAACTGTTTTTT.

The chain links TRBV19 to TRBJ1-4; no firm D call. Germline V gene data show CDR1 as LNHDA and CDR2 as SQIVND (reference sequence). This CDR3 has 14 amino acids. Trimming cost V 1 base and J 5 bases, with 8 bases left between them. The DNA of the CDR3 is TGTGCCAGTAGTATAGGACGCGGGAATGAAAAACTGTTTTTT. Its protein product is CASSIGRGNEKLFF. Supplemented by reference TRBV19 and TRBJ1-4, the full variable domain reads DGGITQSPKYLFRKEGQNVTLSCEQNLNHDAMYWYRQDPGQGLRLIYYSQIVNDFQKGDIAEGYSVSREKKESFPLTVTSAQKNPTAFYLCASSIGRGNEKLFFGSGTQLSVL.

This clone was counted once. At the DNA level, this CDR3 is encoded by other sequences in the same sample as well. The V call is TRBV7-9, the J call TRBJ2-7; D not resolved. V lost 1 base and J lost 2, with 6 bases in between. Per germline, CDR1 SEHNR and CDR2 FQNEAQ (reference sequence). The CDR3 loop spans 13 amino acids. This chain's CDR3 is CASSLDGTYEQYF. The CDR3 region has the DNA TGTGCCAGCAGCTTAGACGGTACCTACGAGCAGTACTTC.

The chain is built from TRBV28 and TRBJ1-1, with D unresolved. Germline loops: CDR1 MDHEN, CDR2 SYDVKM. V was cut by 5 bases and J by 5 bases, with 18 bases left in between. This CDR3 comprises 15 residues. CDR3 DNA: TGTGCCAGCAGTATTGGGCTCTCCGGGGTTACTGAAGCTTTCTTT. The encoded protein is CASSIGLSGVTEAFF. Full variable domain (outside the CDR3, taken from reference TRBV28 and TRBJ1-1): DVKVTQSSRYLVKRTGEKVFLECVQDMDHENMFWYRQDPGLGLRLIYFSYDVKMKEKGDIPEGYSVSREKKERFSLILESASTNQTSMYLCASSIGLSGVTEAFFGQGTRLTVV.

The chain joins TRBV7-9 to TRBJ2-7; 11 bases fit TRBD2. The junction had 8 bases not matched to a gene; V was cut back by 5 bases and J by 5 bases. Germline-derived CDR1 and CDR2 are SEHNR and FQNEAQ (reference sequence). The CDR3 runs to 15 residues. As DNA, the CDR3 is TGTGCCAGCAGCCCTCGACTAGCGGGACTAGACGAGCAGTACTTC. It specifies CASSPRLAGLDEQYF.